A single sample gave rise to the 16 T cell receptor beta chains below, sequenced in a study of CD8 T cells in ankylosing spondylitis. TCRdb ran MiXCR on the 5' RACE reads and lists one entry per CDR3 protein. The table records 200,000 or so distinct CDR3 sequences, 20% to 30% of them present only once. The material sequenced was blood, either unsorted or a sorted T cell fraction (not recorded which). These TCRs come from a male donor with ankylosing spondylitis or in good health (not recorded which).

This clonotype was recorded many times. This chain uses TRBV29-1 with TRBJ2-3; 10 nucleotides agree with TRBD1. This CDR3 contains 15 residues. CDR1 and CDR2 from the germline V gene are SQVTM and ANQGSEA. V was pared by 7 bases and J by 1 base, with 8 bases of the junction left unmatched. In DNA form, the CDR3 reads TGCAGCGCTACTGCCGGGACAGGGGGCACAGATACGCAGTATTTT. It encodes CSATAGTGGTDTQYF.

This clonotype occurred many times. The J gene is TRBJ1-1, the V gene TRBV29-1; D might be TRBD1 (5 bases). CDR3 length equals 13 residues. V lost 7 bases and J lost 7, with 19 bases in between. CDR1 and CDR2 (germline): SQVTM, ANQGSEA. CDR3 in amino acids: CSARRGGGLEAFF. For the CDR3, the DNA is TGCAGCGCCCGGCGGGGGGGAGGACTTGAAGCTTTCTTT.

This chain uses TRBV10-3 with TRBJ1-1, with 11 bases matching TRBD1. Germline CDR1 is ENHRY and CDR2 is SYGVKD. This CDR3 is 16 amino acids long. The V segment lost 0 bases and the J segment 0 bases; nucleotides outside the gene matches: 0. This CDR3 reads CAISESGQGVNTEAFF. In nucleotides, the CDR3 is TGTGCCATCAGTGAGTCGGGACAGGGGGTGAACACTGAAGCTTTCTTT.

This chain links TRBV6-5 with TRBJ2-1, with 10 bases identical to TRBD2. Losses at the gene ends were 0 bases for V and 7 bases for J; bases not matched to a gene: 9. The germline V gene encodes CDR1 MNHEY and CDR2 SVGAGI. CDR3 size: 17 residues. The CDR3, as DNA: TGTGCCAGCAGTTACTCCCCGGGACTAGCGTTGAGGAATGAGCAGTTCTTC. Its translation is CASSYSPGLALRNEQFF.

There are many counts of this clonotype. This sequence joins TRBV18 and TRBJ1-3, with 8 bases matching TRBD1. Germline V CDR1 and CDR2: KGHSH, LQKENI. Germline trimming cut 4 bases from V and 0 bases from J; bases unmatched to any gene: 8. The CDR3 totals 17 residues. This CDR3 reads CASSRAGTGDSGNTIYF. CDR3 bases: TGTGCCAGCTCACGCGCCGGGACAGGAGACTCTGGAAACACCATATATTTT. Together with reference TRBV18 and TRBJ1-3, the CDR3 gives the full variable domain: NAGVMQNPRHLVRRRGQEARLRCSPMKGHSHVYWYRQLPEEGLKFMVYLQKENIIDESGMPKERFSAEFPKEGPSILRIQQVVRGDSAAYFCASSRAGTGDSGNTIYFGEGSWLTVV.

On this clonotype itself: A clone one base away is much larger, so this may be a read error. The conserved phenylalanine or tryptophan is not found at the CDR3 terminus, so this likely reflects a read error. This chain uses TRBV5-1 with TRBJ2-1, with 8 bases matching TRBD2. This CDR3 is 15 amino acids long. Unmatched junction bases numbered 4, after V lost 4 bases and J lost 1 base. Germline V lookup: CDR1 SGHRS, CDR2 YFSETQ. The CDR3: CASSGTSGSYNEQFL. The CDR3 coding sequence is TGCGCCAGCAGCGGAACTAGCGGATCCTACAATGAGCAGTTCCTC.

This clonotype came up many times. The V call is TRBV7-8, the J call TRBJ2-5; D ambiguous. The ends were cut back, 3 bases at V and 1 base at J, with 9 bases in the middle. This CDR3 spans 14 amino acids. The V gene's germline CDR1 is SGHVS and CDR2 FQNEAQ. The CDR3 DNA sequence: TGTGCCAGCAGCTTGGAAACCACCCAAGAGACCCAGTACTTC. Its translation: CASSLETTQETQYF.

This clonotype was counted a few times. V and J are TRBV20-1 and TRBJ2-3; 7 nucleotides match TRBD2. CDR1 is DFQATT and CDR2 is SNEGSKA in the germline V gene (reference sequence). V trimming: 6 bases; J trimming: 2 bases; junction bases outside the gene matches: 5. CDR3 length: 13 residues. The CDR3 DNA is TGCAGTGCCGGGGGGAGGACCACAGATACGCAGTATTTT. It is translated as CSAGGRTTDTQYF.

This chain connects TRBV4-2 to TRBJ2-1; 13 bases agree with TRBD2. The CDR3 length is 16 residues. From germline, CDR1 is LGHNA and CDR2 YNFKEQ. With V trimmed by 1 base and J by 4 bases, 1 base remained unmatched. This chain's CDR3 is CASSQGGLAGYNEQFF. CDR3 coding DNA: TGTGCCAGCAGCCAAGGGGGACTAGCGGGATACAATGAGCAGTTCTTC.

In its sample, this clonotype was seen once. The rearrangement joins TRBV27 to TRBJ1-1; 8 bases fit TRBD1. The CDR3 length is 15 residues. CDR1 and CDR2 (germline): MNHEY, SMNVEV (reference sequence). After removal of 6 bases from V and 0 bases from J, the junction contained 6 bases not matched to a gene. CDR3 sequence reads: CASRSGQVMNTEAFF. The CDR3 DNA follows: TGTGCCAGCAGATCGGGACAGGTAATGAACACTGAAGCTTTCTTT.

This clonotype was observed at least ten times. The chain carries TRBV4-3 and TRBJ1-2; D not resolved. This CDR3 is 16 amino acids long. V lost 0 bases to trimming and J lost 8 bases, with 19 bases between them. Germline CDR1 LGHNA, CDR2 YSLEER. The CDR3: CASSQDVDGRAGGYTF. CDR3 DNA: TGCGCCAGCAGCCAAGATGTAGATGGAAGGGCAGGAGGCTACACCTTC.

As for this clonotype: A much larger clonotype is one base distant, so this may be a read error. The chain is built from TRBV5-1 and TRBJ1-5; D is undetermined. The V end was cut by 0 bases, the J end by 0 bases, with 10 bases between. Germline V gene sequence: CDR1 SGHRS, CDR2 YFSETQ. The CDR3 runs to 16 residues. Here the CDR3 reads CASSLGALNSNQPQHF. As DNA, the CDR3 is TGCGCCAGCAGCTTGGGAGCCTTAAATAGCAATCAGCCCCAGCATTTT. The full variable domain, rest sourced from reference TRBV5-1 and TRBJ1-5, is KAGVTQTPRYLIKTRGQQVTLSCSPISGHRSVSWYQQTPGQGLQFLFEYFSETQRNKGNFPGRFSGRQFSNSRSEMNVSTLELGDSALYLCASSLGALNSNQPQHFGDGTRLSIL.

The chain carries TRBV20-1 and TRBJ2-4; perhaps TRBD2 as D (5 bases). The germline V gene encodes CDR1 DFQATT and CDR2 SNEGSKA (reference sequence). V was trimmed by 8 bases and J by 0 bases, leaving 14 bases between them. The CDR3 is made up of 14 amino acids. The chain's CDR3 is CSPLSGLAKNIQYF. The CDR3 DNA sequence: TGCAGTCCACTGAGCGGCCTAGCCAAAAACATTCAGTACTTC.

This clonotype showed up just a few times. The CDR3 region is CSARLYNSPLHF. Written as DNA, the CDR3 is TGCAGTGCACGCCTCTATAATTCACCCCTCCACTTT. The chain combines TRBV20-1 with TRBJ1-6; D call uncertain. The CDR3 covers 12 residues. In germline, CDR1 is DFQATT, CDR2 SNEGSKA (reference sequence). The V end lost 6 bases, the J end lost 3 bases, and 6 bases lay between the germline ends.

This clonotype showed up many times. This chain uses TRBV5-5 with TRBJ1-1; TRBD1 might be the D (5 bases). The V end was cut by 0 bases, the J end by 7 bases, with 16 bases between. Germline CDR1 SGHKS, CDR2 YYEKEE (reference sequence). This CDR3 is 15 amino acids long. CDR3 in amino acids: CASSLEGRAIGEAFF. CDR3 DNA sequence: TGTGCCAGCAGCTTGGAGGGCAGGGCCATCGGTGAAGCTTTCTTT.

This clonotype was counted at least ten times. The rearrangement joins TRBV7-9 to TRBJ1-3; D possibly corresponds to TRBD1 (5 bases). Germline V gene lookup returns CDR1 SEHNR and CDR2 FQNEAQ (reference sequence). The CDR3 has 16 amino acids. Trimming left V 5 bases short and J 0 bases short, with 14 bases between. CDR3 residues: CASSLGLGTSGNTIYF. As DNA, the CDR3 is TGTGCCAGCAGCCTCGGTTTGGGGACCTCTGGAAACACCATATATTTT.